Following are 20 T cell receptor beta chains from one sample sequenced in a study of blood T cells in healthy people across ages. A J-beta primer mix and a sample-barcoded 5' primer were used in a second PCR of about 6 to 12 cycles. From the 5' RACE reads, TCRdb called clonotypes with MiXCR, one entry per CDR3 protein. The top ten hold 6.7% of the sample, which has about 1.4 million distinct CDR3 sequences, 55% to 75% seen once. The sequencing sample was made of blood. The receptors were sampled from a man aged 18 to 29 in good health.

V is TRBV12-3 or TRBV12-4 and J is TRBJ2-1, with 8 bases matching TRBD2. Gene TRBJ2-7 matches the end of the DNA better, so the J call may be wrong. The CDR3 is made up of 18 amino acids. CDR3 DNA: TGTGCCAGCAGTCCGTGGTTTGAAGCGGGGGCCTTCTACAATGAGCAGTACTTC. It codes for CASSPWFEAGAFYNEQYF.

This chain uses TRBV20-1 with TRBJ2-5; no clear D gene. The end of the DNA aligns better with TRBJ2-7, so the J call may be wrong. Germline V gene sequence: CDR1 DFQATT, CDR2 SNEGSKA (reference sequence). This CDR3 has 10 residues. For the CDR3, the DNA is TGCAGTGCCCCCCGGAACGAGCAGTACTTC. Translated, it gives CSAPRNEQYF.

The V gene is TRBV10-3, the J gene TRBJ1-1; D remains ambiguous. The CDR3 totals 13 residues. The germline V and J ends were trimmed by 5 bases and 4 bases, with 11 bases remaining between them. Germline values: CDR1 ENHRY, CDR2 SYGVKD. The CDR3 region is CAISSGSGTEAFF. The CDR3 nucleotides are TGTGCCATCAGTAGTGGCAGCGGCACTGAAGCTTTCTTT.

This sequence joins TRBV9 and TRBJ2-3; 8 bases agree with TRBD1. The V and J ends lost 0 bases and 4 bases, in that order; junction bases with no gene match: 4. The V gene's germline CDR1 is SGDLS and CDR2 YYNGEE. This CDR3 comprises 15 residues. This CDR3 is CASSVGDRLADTQYF. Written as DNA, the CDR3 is TGTGCCAGCAGCGTAGGGGACAGGCTCGCAGATACGCAGTATTTT.

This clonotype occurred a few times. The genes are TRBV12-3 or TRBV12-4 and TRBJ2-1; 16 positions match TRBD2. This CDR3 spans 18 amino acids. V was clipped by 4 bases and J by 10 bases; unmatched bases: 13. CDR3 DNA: TGTGCCAGCAGTTCCCCCTCGCCGGGACTAGCGGGAGGGGGAGAGCAGTTCTTC. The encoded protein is CASSSPSPGLAGGGEQFF.

CDR3 bases: TGTGCCAGCAGCCAAGAAACCCTCGGGGGCGAGCAGTATTTT. Protein product: CASSQETLGGEQYF. V usage is TRBV4-2 and J usage is TRBJ2-3, with D possibly being TRBD1 or TRBD2 (6 bases each). Trimming pared 0 bases from V and 11 bases from J, leaving 15 bases between. CDR3 size: 14 residues. Per germline, CDR1 LGHNA and CDR2 YNFKEQ.

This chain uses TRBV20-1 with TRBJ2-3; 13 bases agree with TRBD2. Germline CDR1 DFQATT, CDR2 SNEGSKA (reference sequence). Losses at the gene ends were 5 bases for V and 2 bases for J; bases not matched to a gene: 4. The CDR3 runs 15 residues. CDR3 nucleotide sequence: TGCAGTGCTCTTACTAGCGGGAGGGACACAGATACGCAGTATTTT. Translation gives CSALTSGRDTDTQYF.

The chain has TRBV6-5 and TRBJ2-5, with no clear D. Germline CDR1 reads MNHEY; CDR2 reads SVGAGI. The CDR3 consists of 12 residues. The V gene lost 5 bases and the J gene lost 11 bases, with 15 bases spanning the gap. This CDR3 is CASSEDHNEQYF. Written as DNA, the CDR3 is TGTGCCAGCAGTGAGGACCACAATGAGCAGTACTTC.

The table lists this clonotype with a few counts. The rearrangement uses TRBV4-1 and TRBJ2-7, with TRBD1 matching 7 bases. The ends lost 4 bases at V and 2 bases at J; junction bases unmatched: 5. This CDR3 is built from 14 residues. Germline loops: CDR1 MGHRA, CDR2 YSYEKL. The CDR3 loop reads CASSRGQDAYEQYF. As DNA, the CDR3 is TGCGCCAGCAGCCGAGGACAGGACGCCTACGAGCAGTACTTC.

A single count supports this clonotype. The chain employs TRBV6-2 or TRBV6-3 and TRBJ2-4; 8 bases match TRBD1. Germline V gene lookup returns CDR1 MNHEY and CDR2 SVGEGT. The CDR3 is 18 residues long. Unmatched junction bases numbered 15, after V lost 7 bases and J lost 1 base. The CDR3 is CASTRPDREVGAKNIQYF. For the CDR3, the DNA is TGTGCCAGCACCCGACCGGACAGGGAAGTAGGCGCCAAAAACATTCAGTACTTC.

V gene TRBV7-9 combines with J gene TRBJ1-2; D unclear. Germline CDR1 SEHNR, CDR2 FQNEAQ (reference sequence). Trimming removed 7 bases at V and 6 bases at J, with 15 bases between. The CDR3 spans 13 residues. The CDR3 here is CASNDVLQHGYTF. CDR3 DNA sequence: TGTGCCAGCAACGACGTTCTTCAGCATGGCTACACCTTC.

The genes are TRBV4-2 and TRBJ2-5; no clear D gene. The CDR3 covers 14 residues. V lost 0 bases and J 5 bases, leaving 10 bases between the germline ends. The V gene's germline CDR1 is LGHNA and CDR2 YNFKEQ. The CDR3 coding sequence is TGTGCCAGCAGCCAAGATTACCAGGCTGAGACCCAGTACTTC. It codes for CASSQDYQAETQYF.

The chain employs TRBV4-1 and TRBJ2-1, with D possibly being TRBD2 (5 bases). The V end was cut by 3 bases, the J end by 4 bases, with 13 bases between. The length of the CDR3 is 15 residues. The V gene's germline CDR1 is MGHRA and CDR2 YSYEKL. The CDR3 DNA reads TGCGCCAGCAGCCAGGTGCGAGCGGAATACAATGAGCAGTTCTTC. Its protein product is CASSQVRAEYNEQFF.

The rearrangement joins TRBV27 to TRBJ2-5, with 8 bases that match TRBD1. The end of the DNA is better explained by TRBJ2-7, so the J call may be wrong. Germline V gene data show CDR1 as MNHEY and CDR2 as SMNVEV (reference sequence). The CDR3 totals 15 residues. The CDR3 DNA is TGTGCCAGCAGTACAGCCGGGACAGGTTTCTTCGAGCAGTACTTC. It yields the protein CASSTAGTGFFEQYF.

The CDR3 loop reads CASSDPGATQYF. CDR3 nucleotides: TGTGCCAGCAGCGATCCGGGGGCTACCCAGTACTTC. This chain joins TRBV6-2 or TRBV6-3 and TRBJ2-5, with D possibly being TRBD1 or TRBD2 (6 bases each). The CDR3 extends over 12 amino acids. V dropped 6 bases and J dropped 8 bases, with 13 bases sitting between them. The germline CDR1 and CDR2 sequences are MNHEY and SVGEGT.

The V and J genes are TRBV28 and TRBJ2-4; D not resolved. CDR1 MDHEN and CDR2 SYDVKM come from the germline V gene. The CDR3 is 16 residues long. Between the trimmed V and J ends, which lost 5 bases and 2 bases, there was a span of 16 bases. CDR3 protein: CASSPGPSASKNIQYF. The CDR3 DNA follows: TGTGCCAGCAGTCCTGGCCCCAGCGCGTCCAAAAACATTCAGTACTTC.

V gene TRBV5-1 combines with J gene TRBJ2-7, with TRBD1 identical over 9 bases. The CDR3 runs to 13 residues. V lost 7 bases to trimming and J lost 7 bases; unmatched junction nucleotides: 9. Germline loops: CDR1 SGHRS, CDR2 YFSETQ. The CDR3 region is CASVLGQGNEQYF. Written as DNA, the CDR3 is TGCGCCAGCGTCCTCGGACAGGGGAATGAGCAGTACTTC.

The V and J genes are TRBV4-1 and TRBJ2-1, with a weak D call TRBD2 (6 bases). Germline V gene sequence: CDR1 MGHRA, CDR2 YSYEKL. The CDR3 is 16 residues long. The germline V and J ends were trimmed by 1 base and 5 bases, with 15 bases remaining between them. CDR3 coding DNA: TGCGCCAGCAGCCAAGTTGGAGGGTATTCTAACAATGAGCAGTTCTTC. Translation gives CASSQVGGYSNNEQFF.

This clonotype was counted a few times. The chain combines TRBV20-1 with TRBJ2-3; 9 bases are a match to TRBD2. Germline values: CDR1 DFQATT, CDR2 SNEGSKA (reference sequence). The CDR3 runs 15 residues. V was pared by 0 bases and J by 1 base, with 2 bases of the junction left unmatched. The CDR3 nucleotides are TGCAGTGCTAGAGATTGGACTAGCGGCACAGATACGCAGTATTTT. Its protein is CSARDWTSGTDTQYF.

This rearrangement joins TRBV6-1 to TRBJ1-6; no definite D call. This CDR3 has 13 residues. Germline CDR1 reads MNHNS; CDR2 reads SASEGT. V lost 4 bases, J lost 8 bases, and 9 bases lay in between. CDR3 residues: CASSGLQYSPLHF. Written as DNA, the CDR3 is TGTGCCAGCAGTGGACTACAGTATTCACCCCTCCACTTT.